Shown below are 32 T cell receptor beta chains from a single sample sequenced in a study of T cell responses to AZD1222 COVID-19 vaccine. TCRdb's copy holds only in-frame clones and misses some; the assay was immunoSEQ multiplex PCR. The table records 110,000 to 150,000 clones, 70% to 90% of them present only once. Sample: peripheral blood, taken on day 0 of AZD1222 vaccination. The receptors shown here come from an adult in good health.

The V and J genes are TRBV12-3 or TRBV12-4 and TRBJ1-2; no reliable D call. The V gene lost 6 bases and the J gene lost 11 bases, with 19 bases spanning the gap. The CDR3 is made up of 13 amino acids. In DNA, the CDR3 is TGTGCCAGCAGCTCCTTTAGCGTTGTATTTTACACCTTC. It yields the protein CASSSFSVVFYTF.

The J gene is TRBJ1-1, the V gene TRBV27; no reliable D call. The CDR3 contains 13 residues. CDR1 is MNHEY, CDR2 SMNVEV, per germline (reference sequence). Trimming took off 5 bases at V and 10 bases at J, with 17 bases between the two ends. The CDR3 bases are TGTGCCAGCAGTCCCGAACTAAGCGGAAGAGCTTTCTTT. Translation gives CASSPELSGRAFF.

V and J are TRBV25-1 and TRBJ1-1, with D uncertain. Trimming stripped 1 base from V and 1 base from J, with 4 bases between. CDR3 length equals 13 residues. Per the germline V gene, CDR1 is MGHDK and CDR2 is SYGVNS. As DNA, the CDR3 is TGTGCCAGCAGTGAATTTGGGAACACTGAAGCTTTCTTT. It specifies CASSEFGNTEAFF.

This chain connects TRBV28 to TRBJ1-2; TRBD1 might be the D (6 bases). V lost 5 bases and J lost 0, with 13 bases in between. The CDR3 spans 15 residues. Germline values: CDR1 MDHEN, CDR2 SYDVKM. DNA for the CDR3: TGTGCCAGCAGTCCAACAGGGCTAGCTAACTATGGCTACACCTTC. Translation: CASSPTGLANYGYTF.

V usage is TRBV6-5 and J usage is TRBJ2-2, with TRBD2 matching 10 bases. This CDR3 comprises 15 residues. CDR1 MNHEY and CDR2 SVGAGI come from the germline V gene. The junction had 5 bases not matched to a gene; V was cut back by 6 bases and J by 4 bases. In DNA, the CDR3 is TGTGCCAGCAGACTAGCGGGGTGGGGCACCGGGGAGCTGTTTTTT. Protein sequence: CASRLAGWGTGELFF.

The CDR3 loop reads CASSLSGQGGSPLHF. CDR3 nucleotide sequence: TGTGCCAGCAGTTTATCAGGACAGGGGGGTTCACCCCTCCACTTT. The gene calls are TRBV27 and TRBJ1-6, with 10 bases that match TRBD1. J was trimmed by 9 bases and V by 0 bases; bases with no gene match: 2. This CDR3 is 15 amino acids long. The germline V gene has CDR1 MNHEY and CDR2 SMNVEV (reference sequence).

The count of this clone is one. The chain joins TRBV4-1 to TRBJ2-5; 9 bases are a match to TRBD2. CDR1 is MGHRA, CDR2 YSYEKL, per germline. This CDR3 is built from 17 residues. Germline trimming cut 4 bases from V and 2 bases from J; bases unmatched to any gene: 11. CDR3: CASSPRSALAGQETQYF. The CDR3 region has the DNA TGCGCCAGCAGCCCAAGAAGTGCACTAGCGGGTCAAGAGACCCAGTACTTC.

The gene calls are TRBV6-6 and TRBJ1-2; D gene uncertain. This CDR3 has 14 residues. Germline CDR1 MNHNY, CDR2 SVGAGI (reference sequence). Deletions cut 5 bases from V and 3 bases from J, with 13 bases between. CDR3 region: CASSTRVTYYGYTF. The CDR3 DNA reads TGTGCCAGCAGTACGCGGGTGACTTACTATGGCTACACCTTC.

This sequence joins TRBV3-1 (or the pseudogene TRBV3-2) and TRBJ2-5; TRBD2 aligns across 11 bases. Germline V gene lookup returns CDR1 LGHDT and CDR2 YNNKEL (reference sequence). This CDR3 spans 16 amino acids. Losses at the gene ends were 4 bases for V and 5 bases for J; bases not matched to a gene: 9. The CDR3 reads CASSPRVAGGVETQYF. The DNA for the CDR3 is TGTGCCAGCAGCCCCCGGGTAGCGGGAGGGGTTGAGACCCAGTACTTC.

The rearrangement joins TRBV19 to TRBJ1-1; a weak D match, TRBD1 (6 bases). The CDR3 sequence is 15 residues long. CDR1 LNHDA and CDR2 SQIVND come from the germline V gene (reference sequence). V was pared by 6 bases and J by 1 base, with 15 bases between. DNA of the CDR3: TGTGCCAGTAGGCCCGACAGGTTACAGAACACTGAAGCTTTCTTT. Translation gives CASRPDRLQNTEAFF.

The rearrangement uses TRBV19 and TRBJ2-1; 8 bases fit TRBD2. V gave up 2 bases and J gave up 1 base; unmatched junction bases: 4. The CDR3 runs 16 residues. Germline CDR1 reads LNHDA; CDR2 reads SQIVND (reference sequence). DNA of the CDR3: TGTGCCAGTAGTATACCAGCGGGGGAGTCCTACAATGAGCAGTTCTTC. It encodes CASSIPAGESYNEQFF.

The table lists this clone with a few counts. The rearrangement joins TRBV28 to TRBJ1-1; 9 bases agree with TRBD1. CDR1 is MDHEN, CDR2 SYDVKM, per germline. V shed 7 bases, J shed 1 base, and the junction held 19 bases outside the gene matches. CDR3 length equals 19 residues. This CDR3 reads CASIGSRLGQGFRNTEAFF. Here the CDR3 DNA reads TGTGCCAGCATTGGAAGTAGGTTGGGACAGGGTTTTCGGAACACTGAAGCTTTCTTT.

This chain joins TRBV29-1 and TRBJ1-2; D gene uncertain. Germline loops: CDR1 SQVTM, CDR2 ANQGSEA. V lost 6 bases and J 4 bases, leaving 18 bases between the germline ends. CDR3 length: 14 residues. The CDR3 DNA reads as TGCAGCGTCATAAAAACGACACCCATCTATGGCTACACCTTC. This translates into CSVIKTTPIYGYTF.

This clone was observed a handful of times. The CDR3 DNA reads TGTGCCAGCAGCCGAGACAGGAGGACCGGGGAGCTGTTTTTT. It encodes CASSRDRRTGELFF. This chain joins TRBV4-2 and TRBJ2-2; D is perhaps TRBD1 (6 bases). The germline CDR1 and CDR2 sequences are LGHNA and YNFKEQ. The CDR3 totals 14 residues. Trimming left V 4 bases short and J 5 bases short, with 11 bases between.

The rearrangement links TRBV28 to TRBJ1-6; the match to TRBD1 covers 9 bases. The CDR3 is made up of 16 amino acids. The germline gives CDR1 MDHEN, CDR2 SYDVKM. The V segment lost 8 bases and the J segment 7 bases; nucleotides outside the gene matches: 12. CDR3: CASGGGQGLENSPLHF. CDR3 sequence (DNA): TGTGCCAGCGGGGGGGGACAGGGTCTGGAGAATTCACCCCTCCACTTT. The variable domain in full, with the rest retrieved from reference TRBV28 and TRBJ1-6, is DVKVTQSSRYLVKRTGEKVFLECVQDMDHENMFWYRQDPGLGLRLIYFSYDVKMKEKGDIPEGYSVSREKKERFSLILESASTNQTSMYLCASGGGQGLENSPLHFGNGTRLTVT.

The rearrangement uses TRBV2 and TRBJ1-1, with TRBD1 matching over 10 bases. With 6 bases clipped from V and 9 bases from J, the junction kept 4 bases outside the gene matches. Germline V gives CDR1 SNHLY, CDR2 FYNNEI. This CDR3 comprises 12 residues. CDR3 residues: CASRTDRGQAFF. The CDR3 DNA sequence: TGTGCCAGCAGAACAGACAGGGGGCAAGCTTTCTTT.

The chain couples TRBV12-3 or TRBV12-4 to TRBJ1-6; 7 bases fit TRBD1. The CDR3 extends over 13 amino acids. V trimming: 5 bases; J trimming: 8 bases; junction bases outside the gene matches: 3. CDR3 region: CASSPTGDSPLHF. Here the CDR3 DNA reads TGTGCCAGCAGTCCTACAGGGGATTCACCCCTCCACTTT.

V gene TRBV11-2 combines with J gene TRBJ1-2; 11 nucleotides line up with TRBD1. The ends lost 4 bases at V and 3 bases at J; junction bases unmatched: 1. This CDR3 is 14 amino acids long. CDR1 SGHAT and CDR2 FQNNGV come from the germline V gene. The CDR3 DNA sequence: TGTGCCAGCAGCTGGGACAGGGGGGACTATGGCTACACCTTC. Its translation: CASSWDRGDYGYTF.

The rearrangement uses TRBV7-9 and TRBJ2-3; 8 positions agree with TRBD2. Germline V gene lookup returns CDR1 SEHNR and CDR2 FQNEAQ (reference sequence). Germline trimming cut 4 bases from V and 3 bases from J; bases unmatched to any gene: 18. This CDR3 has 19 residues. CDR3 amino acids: CASSSLLGRGASKTDTQYF. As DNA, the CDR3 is TGTGCCAGCAGCTCACTTCTCGGGAGGGGGGCCAGTAAGACAGATACGCAGTATTTT.

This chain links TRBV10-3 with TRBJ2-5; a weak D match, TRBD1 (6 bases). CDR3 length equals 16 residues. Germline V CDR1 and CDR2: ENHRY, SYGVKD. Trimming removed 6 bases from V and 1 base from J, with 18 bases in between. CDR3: CAIRGATEGPQETQYF. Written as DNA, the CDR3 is TGTGCCATCAGGGGGGCCACCGAGGGGCCCCAAGAGACCCAGTACTTC.

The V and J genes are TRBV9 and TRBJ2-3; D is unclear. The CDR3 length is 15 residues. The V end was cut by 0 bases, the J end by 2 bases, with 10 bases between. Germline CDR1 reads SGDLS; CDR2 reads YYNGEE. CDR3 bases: TGTGCCAGCAGCGTAGGGGCGGTTAACACAGATACGCAGTATTTT. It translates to CASSVGAVNTDTQYF.

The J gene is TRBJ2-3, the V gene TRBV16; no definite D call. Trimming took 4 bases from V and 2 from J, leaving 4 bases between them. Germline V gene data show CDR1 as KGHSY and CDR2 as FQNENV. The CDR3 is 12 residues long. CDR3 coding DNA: TGTGCCAGCAGCCCCAACACAGATACGCAGTATTTT. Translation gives CASSPNTDTQYF.

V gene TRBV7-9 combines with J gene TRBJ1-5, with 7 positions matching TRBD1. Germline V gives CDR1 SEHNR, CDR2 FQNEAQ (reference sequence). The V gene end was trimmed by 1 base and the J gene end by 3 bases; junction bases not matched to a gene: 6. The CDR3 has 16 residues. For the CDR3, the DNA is TGTGCCAGCAGCTTAGGGACAGGACGGATCAATCAGCCCCAGCATTTT. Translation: CASSLGTGRINQPQHF.

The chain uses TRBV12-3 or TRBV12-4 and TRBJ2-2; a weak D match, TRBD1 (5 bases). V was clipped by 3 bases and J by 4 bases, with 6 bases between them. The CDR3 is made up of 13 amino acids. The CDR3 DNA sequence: TGTGCCAGCAGTTTGGGGCTCACCGGGGAGCTGTTTTTT. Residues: CASSLGLTGELFF.

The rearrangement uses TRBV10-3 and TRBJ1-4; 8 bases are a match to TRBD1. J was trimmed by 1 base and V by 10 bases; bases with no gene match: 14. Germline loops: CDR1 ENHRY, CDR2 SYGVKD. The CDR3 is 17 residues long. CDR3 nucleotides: TGTGCCACCTGTCCCGGGACAGGAACGGGAACTAATGAAAAACTGTTTTTT. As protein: CATCPGTGTGTNEKLFF.

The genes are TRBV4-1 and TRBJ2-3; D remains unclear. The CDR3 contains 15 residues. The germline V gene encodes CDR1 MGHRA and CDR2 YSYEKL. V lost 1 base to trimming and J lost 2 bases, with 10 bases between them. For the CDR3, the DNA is TGCGCCAGCAGCCAAGGGGTCGGCCTCACAGATACGCAGTATTTT. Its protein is CASSQGVGLTDTQYF.

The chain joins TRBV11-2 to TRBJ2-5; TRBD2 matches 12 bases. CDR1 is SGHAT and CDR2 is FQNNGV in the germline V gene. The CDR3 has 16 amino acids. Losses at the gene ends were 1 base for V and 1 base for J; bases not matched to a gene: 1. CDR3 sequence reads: CASSLVGLAGQETQYF. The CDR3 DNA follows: TGTGCCAGCAGCTTAGTGGGACTAGCGGGCCAAGAGACCCAGTACTTC.

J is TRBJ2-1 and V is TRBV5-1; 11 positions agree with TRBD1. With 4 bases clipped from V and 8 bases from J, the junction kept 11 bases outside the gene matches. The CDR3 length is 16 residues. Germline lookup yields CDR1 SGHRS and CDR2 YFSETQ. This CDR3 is CASSRGGTGGFDEQFF. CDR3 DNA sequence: TGCGCCAGCAGCCGGGGCGGGACAGGGGGTTTCGATGAGCAGTTCTTC.

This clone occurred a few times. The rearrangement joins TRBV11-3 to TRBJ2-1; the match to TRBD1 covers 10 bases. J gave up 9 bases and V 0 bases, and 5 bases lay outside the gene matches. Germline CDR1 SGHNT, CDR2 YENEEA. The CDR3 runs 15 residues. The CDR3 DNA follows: TGTGCCAGCAGCTTAGAAGGGACAGGGGTTGGTGAGCAGTTCTTC. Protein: CASSLEGTGVGEQFF.

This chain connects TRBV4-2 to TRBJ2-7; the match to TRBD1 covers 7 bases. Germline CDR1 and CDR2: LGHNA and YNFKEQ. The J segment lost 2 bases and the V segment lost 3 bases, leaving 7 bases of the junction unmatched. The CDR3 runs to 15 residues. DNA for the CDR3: TGTGCCAGCAGCCATGGGACAGCGGACACCTACGAGCAGTACTTC. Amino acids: CASSHGTADTYEQYF.

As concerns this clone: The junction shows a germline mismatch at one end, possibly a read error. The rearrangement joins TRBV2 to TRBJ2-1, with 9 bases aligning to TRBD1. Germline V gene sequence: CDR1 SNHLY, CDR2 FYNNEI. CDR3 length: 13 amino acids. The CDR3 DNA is TGCCTACAGGGGGCTAGCGCTTACAATGAGCAGTTCTTC. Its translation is CLQGASAYNEQFF.

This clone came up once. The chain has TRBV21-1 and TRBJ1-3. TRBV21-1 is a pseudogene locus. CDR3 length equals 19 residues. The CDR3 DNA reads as TGTGCCAGCAGCCCGAGTCCGAGCAGACTGTCTTGCGCTGGAAACACCATATATTTT. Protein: CASSPSPSRLSCAGNTIYF.